The T cell receptor beta chain under discussion was sequenced for a study of Ad26.COV2.S vaccination and SARS-CoV-2 variants. At the level of the study: A participant enrolled in the COV1001 Ad26.COV2.S trial arm provided the sample.

This CDR3 region has 15 residues. The V gene lost 2 bases and the J gene lost 5 bases, with 15 bases spanning the gap. In germline, CDR1 is SGHAT, CDR2 FQNNGV. Method: immunoSEQ multiplex PCR; TCRdb's copy keeps in-frame clones and lacks some. The sample has about 350,000 clones; around 90% are singletons. Treatment of the sample: approximately 18 received Ad26.COV2.S at low or high dose, single or two shots; a few received placebo; per-sample allocation not given. Collection of the samples took place on day 63 after the first injection of vaccine or placebo. An adult donor aged 18-55 years was enrolled in Boston. The study's findings and limits: Spike-specific responses of CD8+ and CD4+ T cells were reported to display substantial breadth after vaccination. Similar non-spike TCR breadth was seen in vaccine and placebo recipients.

As concerns this clone: Its cognate antigen is unknown.

The origin of this receptor is a person aged 18-60 years who received the Ad26.COV2.S COVID-19 vaccine or a placebo. This specimen was peripheral blood, taken in a trial of Ad26.COV2.S vaccine versus placebo. The chain recombines TRBV11-2 with TRBJ2-5; D may correspond to TRBD1 or TRBD2 (6 bases each). CDR3 bases: TGTGCCAGCAGCTTATTCTACGGGGGCGGGGAGACCCAGTACTTC. This translates into CASSLFYGGGETQYF.